The text below deals with one T cell receptor beta chain. In germline, CDR1 is SGHRS, CDR2 YFSETQ. The CDR3 has 12 amino acids. The V end lost 0 bases, the J end lost 8 bases, and 6 bases lay between the germline ends. The data are from a study of cytomegalovirus exposure and HLA in healthy donors. Primers for the PCR totalled 60 Vbeta and 13 Jbeta. Sequencing was performed with immunoSEQ multiplex PCR; in TCRdb, only in-frame clones are kept and a portion is missing. The sample consists of approximately 100,000 clones, around four fifths of them appearing once. Sequencing was performed on PBMCs. V gene TRBV5-1 combines with J gene TRBJ2-1; a possible D gene is TRBD2 (6 bases). This clonotype was sampled from a woman aged 40 to 50 in good health and CMV-seronegative. CDR3 amino acids: CASSLVADEQFF. CDR3 nucleotide sequence: TGCGCCAGCAGCTTGGTAGCGGATGAGCAGTTCTTC.